The TCR beta chain under discussion was sequenced for a study of OX40 agonist ivuxolimab in advanced cancers. Across the whole study: Three patients, one with hepatocellular carcinoma and two with cutaneous melanoma, responded partially. General observations from the study: Which antigen the expanded peripheral T cells recognized is unknown. Among T cells, CD8+ cells averaged more expanded clones than CD4+ cells.

Assay used: immunoSEQ multiplex PCR; TCRdb lists only in-frame clones, some missing. The sample carries fewer than 45,000 clones, under 85% recorded once. A note on this clone: Antigen specificity is unknown.

CDR1 and CDR2 (germline): SNHLY, FYNNEI. V dropped 3 bases and J dropped 5; count of bases not matched to a gene: 5. The CDR3 covers 14 residues. The chain couples TRBV2 to TRBJ2-3; 7 positions agree with TRBD1. The source was CD4+ or CD8+ T cells sorted from blood, collected in a trial of the OX40 agonist ivuxolimab. This TCR was sampled from an adult with an advanced solid tumor such as melanoma, head and neck, liver or kidney cancer. As DNA, the CDR3 is TGTGCCAGCAGTGATCCTGGGGACAGAGATACGCAGTATTTT. Translating gives CASSDPGDRDTQYF.